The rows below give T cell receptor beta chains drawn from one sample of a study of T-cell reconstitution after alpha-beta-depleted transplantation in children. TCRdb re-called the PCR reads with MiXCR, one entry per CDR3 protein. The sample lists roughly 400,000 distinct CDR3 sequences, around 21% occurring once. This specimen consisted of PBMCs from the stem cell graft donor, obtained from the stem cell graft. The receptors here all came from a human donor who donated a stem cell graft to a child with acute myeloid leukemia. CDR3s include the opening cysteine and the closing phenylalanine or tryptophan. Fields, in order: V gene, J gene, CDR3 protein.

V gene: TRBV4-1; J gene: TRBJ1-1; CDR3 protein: CASSLISTVKNTEAFF
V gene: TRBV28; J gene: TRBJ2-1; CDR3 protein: CASSLVPPSGGLNEQFF
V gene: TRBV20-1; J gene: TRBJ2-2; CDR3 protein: CSATQGSGTGELFF
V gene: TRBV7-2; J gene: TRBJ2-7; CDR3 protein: CASSLPTYEQYF
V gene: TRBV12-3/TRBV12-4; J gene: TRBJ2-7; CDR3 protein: CASSLGTATYEQYF
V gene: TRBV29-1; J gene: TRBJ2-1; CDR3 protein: CSAQRTSGTGEQFF
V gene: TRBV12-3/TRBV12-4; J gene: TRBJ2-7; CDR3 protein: CASSFAGASYEQYF
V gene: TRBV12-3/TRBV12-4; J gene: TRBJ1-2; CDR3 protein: CASSLKSGVDGYTF
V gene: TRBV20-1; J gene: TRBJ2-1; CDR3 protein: CSTELDREQFF
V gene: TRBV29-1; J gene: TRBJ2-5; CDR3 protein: CSVGTLGGQETQYF
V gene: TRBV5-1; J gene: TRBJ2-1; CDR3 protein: CASSLHRDREQFF
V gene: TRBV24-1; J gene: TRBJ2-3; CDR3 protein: CATSDSNTDTQYF
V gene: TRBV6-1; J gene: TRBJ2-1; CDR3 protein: CASSAGLAGGYNEQFF
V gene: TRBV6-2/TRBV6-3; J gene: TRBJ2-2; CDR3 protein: CASGAGELFF
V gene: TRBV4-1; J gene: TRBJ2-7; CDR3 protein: CASMPVVGSSYEQYF
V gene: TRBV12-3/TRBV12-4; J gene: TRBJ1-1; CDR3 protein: CASSLRVGQVNTEAFF
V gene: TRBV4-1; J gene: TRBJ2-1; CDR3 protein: CASSAGLTDNEQFF
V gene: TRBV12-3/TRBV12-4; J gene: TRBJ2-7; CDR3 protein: CASRASQVNFPYEQYF
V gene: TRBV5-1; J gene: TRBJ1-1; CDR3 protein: CASSFQATNTEAFF
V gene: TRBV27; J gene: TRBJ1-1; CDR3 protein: CASSWGRNTEAFF
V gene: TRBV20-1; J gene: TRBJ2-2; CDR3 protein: CSARDPGGKGTGELFF
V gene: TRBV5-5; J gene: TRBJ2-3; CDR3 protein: CASHFGSGLTDTQYF
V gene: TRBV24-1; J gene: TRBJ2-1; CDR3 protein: CATAGLATSSYNEQFF
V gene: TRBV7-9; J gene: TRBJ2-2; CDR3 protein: CAPGGTSNTGELFF
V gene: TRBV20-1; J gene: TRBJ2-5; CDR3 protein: CSARPRLGTGGQETQYF
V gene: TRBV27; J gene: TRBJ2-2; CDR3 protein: CASSLSRGAGELFF
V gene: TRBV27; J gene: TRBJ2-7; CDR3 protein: CASSWGDGTYEQYF
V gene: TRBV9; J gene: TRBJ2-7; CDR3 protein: CASSASGSHNEQYF
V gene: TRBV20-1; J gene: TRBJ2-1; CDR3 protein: CSASWDYFYNEQFF
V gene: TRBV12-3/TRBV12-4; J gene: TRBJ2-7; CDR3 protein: CASSLARGRKNEQYF
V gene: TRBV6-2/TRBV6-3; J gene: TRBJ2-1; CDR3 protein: CASSKLAGFYNEQFF
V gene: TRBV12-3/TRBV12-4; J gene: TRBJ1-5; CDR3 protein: CASSSQGGGNQPQHF
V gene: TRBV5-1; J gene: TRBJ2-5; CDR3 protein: CASSLTSGSLFETQYF